This T cell receptor (beta chain) comes out of a study of control samples from healthy donors and cancer patients. Data came from immunoSEQ multiplex PCR; TCRdb stores just in-frame clones and leaves some out. The sample has about 100,000 clones, roughly 87% seen once; the top ten hold over 15%. Germline CDR1 reads SEHNR; CDR2 reads FQNEAQ (reference sequence). The CDR3 is 17 amino acids. The V end lost 0 bases, the J end lost 0 bases, and 11 bases lay between the germline ends. The sequenced sample was blood. The genes are TRBV7-9 and TRBJ2-2, with D unresolved. The receptor's source is a woman aged 50 to 60 in good health. For the CDR3, the DNA is TGTGCCAGCAGCTTAGCGCTTTCAATTTCGAACACCGGGGAGCTGTTTTTT. Residues: CASSLALSISNTGELFF.